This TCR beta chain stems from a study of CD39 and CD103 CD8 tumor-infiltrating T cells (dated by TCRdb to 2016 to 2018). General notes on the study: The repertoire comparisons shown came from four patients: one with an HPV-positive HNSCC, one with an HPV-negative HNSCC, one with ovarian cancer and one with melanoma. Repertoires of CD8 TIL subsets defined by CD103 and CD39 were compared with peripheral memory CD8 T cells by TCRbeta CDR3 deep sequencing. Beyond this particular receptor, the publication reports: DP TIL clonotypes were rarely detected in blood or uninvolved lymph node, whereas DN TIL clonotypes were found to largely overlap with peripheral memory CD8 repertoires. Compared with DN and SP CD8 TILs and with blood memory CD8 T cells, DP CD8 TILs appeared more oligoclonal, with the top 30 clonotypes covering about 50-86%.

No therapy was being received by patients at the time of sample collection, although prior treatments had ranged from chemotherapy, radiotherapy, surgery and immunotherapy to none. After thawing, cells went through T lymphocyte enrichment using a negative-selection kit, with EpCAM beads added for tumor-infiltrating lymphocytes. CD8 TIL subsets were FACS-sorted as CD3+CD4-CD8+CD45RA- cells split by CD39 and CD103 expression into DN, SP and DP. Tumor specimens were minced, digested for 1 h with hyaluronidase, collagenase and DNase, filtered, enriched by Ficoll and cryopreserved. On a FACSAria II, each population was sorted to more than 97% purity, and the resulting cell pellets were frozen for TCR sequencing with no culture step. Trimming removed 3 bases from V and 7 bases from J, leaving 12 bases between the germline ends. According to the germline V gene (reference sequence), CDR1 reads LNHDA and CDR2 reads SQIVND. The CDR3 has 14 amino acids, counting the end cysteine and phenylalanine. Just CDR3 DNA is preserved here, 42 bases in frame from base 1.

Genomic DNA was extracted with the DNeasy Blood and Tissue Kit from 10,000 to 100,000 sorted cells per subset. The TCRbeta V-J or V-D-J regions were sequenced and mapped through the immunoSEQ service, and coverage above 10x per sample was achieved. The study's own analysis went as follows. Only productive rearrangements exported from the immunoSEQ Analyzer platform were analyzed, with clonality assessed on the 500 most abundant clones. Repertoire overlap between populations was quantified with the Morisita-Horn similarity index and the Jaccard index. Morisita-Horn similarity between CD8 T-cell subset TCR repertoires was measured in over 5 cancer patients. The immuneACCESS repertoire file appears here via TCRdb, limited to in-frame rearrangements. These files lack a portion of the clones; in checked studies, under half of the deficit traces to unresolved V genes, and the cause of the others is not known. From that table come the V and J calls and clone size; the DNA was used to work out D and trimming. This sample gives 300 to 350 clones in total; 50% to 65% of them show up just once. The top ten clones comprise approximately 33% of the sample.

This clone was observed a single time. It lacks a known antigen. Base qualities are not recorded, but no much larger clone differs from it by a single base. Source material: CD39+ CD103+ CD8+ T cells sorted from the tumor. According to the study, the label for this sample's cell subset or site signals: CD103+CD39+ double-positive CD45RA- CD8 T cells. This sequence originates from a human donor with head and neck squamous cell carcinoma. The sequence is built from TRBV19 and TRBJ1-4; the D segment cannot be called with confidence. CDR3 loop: CASSMVPEGEKLFF. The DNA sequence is TGTGCCAGTAGTATGGTCCCGGAGGGTGAAAAACTGTTTTTT. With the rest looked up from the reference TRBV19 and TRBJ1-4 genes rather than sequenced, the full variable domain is DGGITQSPKYLFRKEGQNVTLSCEQNLNHDAMYWYRQDPGQGLRLIYYSQIVNDFQKGDIAEGYSVSREKKESFPLTVTSAQKNPTAFYLCASSMVPEGEKLFFGSGTQLSVL.